This T cell receptor (beta chain) was retrieved from a study of T cells in women clearing cervical HPV infection. This CDR3 is 16 amino acids long. Germline CDR1 and CDR2: SGHTA and FQGNSA. All donors had a single incident cervical HPV16 infection, not prevalent. Dot-blot hybridization genotyped cervical HPV amplified with MY09/MY11 PCR. About this clone itself: The read ends 3 residues shy of where the CDR3 ends; the end is completed using the germline J gene.

Profiled with immunoSEQ multiplex PCR; TCRdb holds only in-frame clones, not every one. The record lists some 46,000 clones, of which the ten most abundant hold approximately 34%. What was sequenced was blood buffy coat. The rearrangement uses TRBV7-2 and TRBJ2-4; 9 bases fit TRBD2. The receptor comes from a woman aged 18 to 75 with a cervical HPV16 infection that either progressed to CIN3+ or cleared (not recorded which). The CDR3 bases that were read are TGTGCAAGTCGCTTAGCGCGAGTAGCGGGAGTCTACGAT. It codes for CASRLARVAGVYD. From start to end, the CDR3 is CASRLARVAGVYDQYF.